The source of this TCR beta chain is a study of T cell changes during pregnancy in multiple sclerosis. Germline trimming cut 4 bases from V and 0 bases from J; bases unmatched to any gene: 15. CDR3 length: 19 amino acids. CDR1 and CDR2 from the germline V gene are LGHNA and YSLEER. Using immunoSEQ multiplex PCR, the repertoire was profiled, and TCRdb retains in-frame clones only, with some absent. This sample has around 66,000 clones, with roughly nine tenths found just once. The chain uses TRBV4-3 and TRBJ2-7, with TRBD2 matching 10 bases. Specimen: peripheral blood, collected after pregnancy. This TCR was recovered from a female donor in good health, enrolled as a control in a pregnancy study. The CDR3 DNA reads as TGCGCCAGCAGCCGGAGGGCTAGCGGGGGAACACTTAGCTCCTACGAGCAGTACTTC. It is translated as CASSRRASGGTLSSYEQYF.